The rows below give T cell receptor beta chains drawn from one sample of a study of blood T cell repertoires in COVID-19. Profiling relied on immunoSEQ multiplex PCR, and the TCRdb table lists in-frame clones only, not all of them. The table records 250,000 or so clones, about four fifths of them present only once. Sequenced material: peripheral blood. All receptors come from a man aged 50-59 years with acute or convalescent COVID-19. CDR3s include the opening cysteine and the closing phenylalanine or tryptophan. D genes are given only for firm matches. Expanded clones are given a class, and other clones once, few, many or no size at all.

CDR3nt: TGCAGCGTTGACCGACTATTAGGAGGCTACACCTTC; CDR3aa: CSVDRLLGGYTF; j_gene: TRBJ1-2; v_gene: TRBV29-1; abundance: NA; d_gene: NA
CDR3nt: TGTGCCAGCAGCTTAGTAGCGAGGACTTCTAATGAAAAACTGTTTTTT; CDR3aa: CASSLVARTSNEKLFF; j_gene: TRBJ1-4; v_gene: TRBV7-2; abundance: NA; d_gene: NA
CDR3nt: TGTGCCAGCTCACCCCCCAAGGCAGGCGACTCCTACAATGAGCAGTTCTTC; CDR3aa: CASSPPKAGDSYNEQFF; j_gene: TRBJ2-1; v_gene: TRBV18; abundance: few; d_gene: NA
CDR3nt: TGTGCCAGCAGCTTAGGGGCCGGGGTCGTGGTCGGGGAGCTGTTTTTT; CDR3aa: CASSLGAGVVVGELFF; j_gene: TRBJ2-2; v_gene: TRBV9; abundance: few; d_gene: NA
CDR3nt: TGTGCCAGCAGTGAGTGGACTCCCCTCTACGAGCAGTACTTC; CDR3aa: CASSEWTPLYEQYF; j_gene: TRBJ2-7; v_gene: TRBV6-1; abundance: NA; d_gene: NA
CDR3nt: TGTGCCAGCAGCGAAGGGACAGAGACCGGGGAGCTGTTTTTT; CDR3aa: CASSEGTETGELFF; j_gene: TRBJ2-2; v_gene: TRBV9; abundance: NA; d_gene: TRBD1
CDR3nt: TGCGCCAGCAGCTTGGGGGGGCTAGGTCAAGAGACCCAGTACTTC; CDR3aa: CASSLGGLGQETQYF; j_gene: TRBJ2-5; v_gene: TRBV5-1; abundance: NA; d_gene: NA
CDR3nt: TGTGCCAGCAGCCGTAGCGGGTCCACCCAAGAGACCCAGTACTTC; CDR3aa: CASSRSGSTQETQYF; j_gene: TRBJ2-5; v_gene: TRBV3-1/TRBV3-2; abundance: NA; d_gene: TRBD2
CDR3nt: TGTGCCAGCATCCGGACTAGCGGGATCTACGAGCAGTACTTC; CDR3aa: CASIRTSGIYEQYF; j_gene: TRBJ2-7; v_gene: TRBV11-2; abundance: NA; d_gene: TRBD2
CDR3nt: TGTGCCAGCAGCTTCCCCTCGTACGAGCAGTACTTC; CDR3aa: CASSFPSYEQYF; j_gene: TRBJ2-7; v_gene: TRBV7-2; abundance: NA; d_gene: NA
CDR3nt: TGTGCCAGTAGGGGGGCGGGAGACACCGGGGAGCTGTTTTTT; CDR3aa: CASRGAGDTGELFF; j_gene: TRBJ2-2; v_gene: TRBV19; abundance: NA; d_gene: NA
CDR3nt: TGTGCCAGCAGTTTTATTCCGGGACAACGACTGTTTTTT; CDR3aa: CASSFIPGQRLFF; j_gene: TRBJ1-4; v_gene: TRBV12-3/TRBV12-4; abundance: few; d_gene: NA
CDR3nt: TGTGCCAGCAGTTTCCATCGGACAGAGGCTGGCTACACCTTC; CDR3aa: CASSFHRTEAGYTF; j_gene: TRBJ1-2; v_gene: TRBV27; abundance: NA; d_gene: NA
CDR3nt: TGTGCCAGCAGTCGAACCTTCGGGGGGTGGGATCAGCCCCAGCATTTT; CDR3aa: CASSRTFGGWDQPQHF; j_gene: TRBJ1-5; v_gene: TRBV6-6; abundance: NA; d_gene: NA
CDR3nt: TGTGCCAGCAGTTACCGGGGAAGGATCCCTTACGAGCAGTACTTC; CDR3aa: CASSYRGRIPYEQYF; j_gene: TRBJ2-7; v_gene: TRBV6-5; abundance: NA; d_gene: NA
CDR3nt: TGTGCCAGCAGTCCAACCGTTGGGGAGTCGTACAATGAGCAGTTCTTC; CDR3aa: CASSPTVGESYNEQFF; j_gene: TRBJ2-1; v_gene: TRBV28; abundance: NA; d_gene: NA
CDR3nt: TGTGCCAGCAGTTTTTGGTCGTTTGGCGGGACTAAAGTTTCAGATGGGAAGTTCTTC; CDR3aa: CASSFWSFGGTKVSDGKFF; j_gene: TRBJ2-1; v_gene: TRBV28; abundance: NA; d_gene: TRBD2
CDR3nt: TGTGCCAGCAGTTATAGGCGTTCCAGGGGGACCTACGAGCAGTACTTC; CDR3aa: CASSYRRSRGTYEQYF; j_gene: TRBJ2-7; v_gene: TRBV28; abundance: NA; d_gene: TRBD1
CDR3nt: TGCGCCAGCAGCCAAGGTTCTTCCCGCTCTGGAAACACCATATATTTT; CDR3aa: CASSQGSSRSGNTIYF; j_gene: TRBJ1-3; v_gene: TRBV4-1; abundance: NA; d_gene: NA
CDR3nt: TGTGCCAGCAGCCCGAGCGTGCAGAACACTGAAGCTTTCTTT; CDR3aa: CASSPSVQNTEAFF; j_gene: TRBJ1-1; v_gene: TRBV5-4; abundance: NA; d_gene: NA
CDR3nt: TGTGCCAGCAGGCTTTCCGGGACAGGGGATTCACCCCTCCACTTT; CDR3aa: CASRLSGTGDSPLHF; j_gene: TRBJ1-6; v_gene: TRBV14; abundance: NA; d_gene: TRBD1
CDR3nt: TGTGCCAGTCAGGGGGAAGGGGGCAGCCACACAATCTATGGCTACACCTTC; CDR3aa: CASQGEGGSHTIYGYTF; j_gene: TRBJ1-2; v_gene: TRBV19; abundance: NA; d_gene: TRBD1
CDR3nt: TGTGCCAGCAGCTTGGGTGGCGGTTCTATTGGCTACACCTTC; CDR3aa: CASSLGGGSIGYTF; j_gene: TRBJ1-2; v_gene: TRBV5-6; abundance: NA; d_gene: NA
CDR3nt: TGTGCCACCAGCCGACAACTCCCGGGACTAGCGGGGGGGCTTCGTATCAATGAGCAGTTCTTC; CDR3aa: CATSRQLPGLAGGLRINEQFF; j_gene: TRBJ2-1; v_gene: TRBV15; abundance: NA; d_gene: TRBD2
CDR3nt: TGTGCCAGCAGCTCCTTTGACTATGGCTACACCTTC; CDR3aa: CASSSFDYGYTF; j_gene: TRBJ1-2; v_gene: TRBV7-9; abundance: NA; d_gene: NA
CDR3nt: TGTGCCAGCAGTTTGGGTAGGGACATTGGCTACACCTTC; CDR3aa: CASSLGRDIGYTF; j_gene: TRBJ1-2; v_gene: TRBV28; abundance: NA; d_gene: NA
CDR3nt: TGTGCCAGCAGTCCCCAGGGGGCCAGGCAGTTCTTC; CDR3aa: CASSPQGARQFF; j_gene: TRBJ2-1; v_gene: TRBV12-3/TRBV12-4; abundance: NA; d_gene: TRBD1
CDR3nt: TGTGCCAGTAATGAAGGGGCGCGTTCACCCCTCCACTTT; CDR3aa: CASNEGARSPLHF; j_gene: TRBJ1-6; v_gene: TRBV19; abundance: many; d_gene: NA
CDR3nt: TGTGCCAGCAGCTTACTGGGAGCTAACTATGGCTACACCTTC; CDR3aa: CASSLLGANYGYTF; j_gene: TRBJ1-2; v_gene: TRBV11-2; abundance: NA; d_gene: NA
CDR3nt: TGCGCCAGCAACCTCCCGCGAACCGTTACCTACGAGCAGTACTTC; CDR3aa: CASNLPRTVTYEQYF; j_gene: TRBJ2-7; v_gene: TRBV23-1; abundance: few; d_gene: NA
CDR3nt: TGTGCCCCGAGGACAGCGTATCCTTATGGCTACACCTTC; CDR3aa: CAPRTAYPYGYTF; j_gene: TRBJ1-2; v_gene: TRBV6-5; abundance: NA; d_gene: NA
CDR3nt: TGCGCCAGCAGCGAGGGACAGGGAGGTTATGGCTACACCTTC; CDR3aa: CASSEGQGGYGYTF; j_gene: TRBJ1-2; v_gene: TRBV5-1; abundance: NA; d_gene: TRBD1
CDR3nt: TGTGCCAGCAGTGAGGGGGACAGGAACTATGGCTACACCTTC; CDR3aa: CASSEGDRNYGYTF; j_gene: TRBJ1-2; v_gene: TRBV2; abundance: NA; d_gene: TRBD1
CDR3nt: TGTGCCAGCAGTTACGGAAGGGGTGAGACCTATGGCTACACCTTC; CDR3aa: CASSYGRGETYGYTF; j_gene: TRBJ1-2; v_gene: TRBV6-6; abundance: NA; d_gene: NA
CDR3nt: TGTGCCAGCAGTAACCCGAAGGATGGCAGGGTAGGCACTGAAGCTTTCTTT; CDR3aa: CASSNPKDGRVGTEAFF; j_gene: TRBJ1-1; v_gene: TRBV6-2/TRBV6-3; abundance: NA; d_gene: NA
CDR3nt: TGTGCCAGCAGCGTAGTCAGGGCCGGTACTGAAGCTTTCTTT; CDR3aa: CASSVVRAGTEAFF; j_gene: TRBJ1-1; v_gene: TRBV9; abundance: few; d_gene: NA
CDR3nt: TGTGCCAGCAGCTCCGGGACAGCGACTTATAGCAATCAGCCCCAGCATTTT; CDR3aa: CASSSGTATYSNQPQHF; j_gene: TRBJ1-5; v_gene: TRBV5-8; abundance: once; d_gene: TRBD1
CDR3nt: TGTGCCAGCTCACCAAGCGACAGACCCGTGTGGACTGAAGCTTTCTTT; CDR3aa: CASSPSDRPVWTEAFF; j_gene: TRBJ1-1; v_gene: TRBV18; abundance: NA; d_gene: NA
CDR3nt: TGTGCCAGCAGCTTAGGAGAAAAAAACATTCAGTACTTC; CDR3aa: CASSLGEKNIQYF; j_gene: TRBJ2-4; v_gene: TRBV7-3; abundance: NA; d_gene: NA
CDR3nt: TGTGCCAGCAGTGGAAAGCCGGCAGGGATTCATCAGCCCCAGCATTTT; CDR3aa: CASSGKPAGIHQPQHF; j_gene: TRBJ1-5; v_gene: TRBV6-1; abundance: NA; d_gene: NA
CDR3nt: TGTGCCAGCAGCTTGGGGGGGCTAAGCACAGATACGCAGTATTTT; CDR3aa: CASSLGGLSTDTQYF; j_gene: TRBJ2-3; v_gene: TRBV7-3; abundance: NA; d_gene: NA
CDR3nt: TGTGCCAGCAGTGGGAACGACAGGGAAATGGATGGCTACACCTTC; CDR3aa: CASSGNDREMDGYTF; j_gene: TRBJ1-2; v_gene: TRBV2; abundance: few; d_gene: TRBD1
CDR3nt: TGTGCCACCTCACGGGGGGGTGAGCAGTTCTTC; CDR3aa: CATSRGGEQFF; j_gene: TRBJ2-1; v_gene: TRBV24-1; abundance: NA; d_gene: TRBD2
CDR3nt: TGTGCCAGCAGTCGCAGTACAGGGATCCTCTCTGGAAACACCATATATTTT; CDR3aa: CASSRSTGILSGNTIYF; j_gene: TRBJ1-3; v_gene: TRBV6-6; abundance: NA; d_gene: NA
CDR3nt: TGCGCCAGCAGTGGGCCTGGCGGGAGAGGTGACTATGGCTACACCTTC; CDR3aa: CASSGPGGRGDYGYTF; j_gene: TRBJ1-2; v_gene: TRBV10-2; abundance: NA; d_gene: NA
CDR3nt: TGTGCCAGTAGTATCGCCTCGACGGGTGAGCAGTTCTTC; CDR3aa: CASSIASTGEQFF; j_gene: TRBJ2-1; v_gene: TRBV19; abundance: few; d_gene: NA
CDR3nt: TGCGCCAGCAGCCAAATGGGACAGGGGGTTTTCTCTGGGGCCAACGTCCTGACTTTC; CDR3aa: CASSQMGQGVFSGANVLTF; j_gene: TRBJ2-6; v_gene: TRBV5-1; abundance: NA; d_gene: TRBD1
CDR3nt: TGTGCCATCAGTGCTGGACAGGTCTCTGGGGCCAACGTCCTGACTTTC; CDR3aa: CAISAGQVSGANVLTF; j_gene: TRBJ2-6; v_gene: TRBV10-3; abundance: NA; d_gene: TRBD1
CDR3nt: TGTGCCCACCTGCGGGGGCTGAACACTGAAGCTTTCTTT; CDR3aa: CAHLRGLNTEAFF; j_gene: TRBJ1-1; v_gene: TRBV10-3; abundance: once; d_gene: NA
CDR3nt: TGTGCCAGCGCCCTTACGGGAGGGATGTACGAGCAGTACTTC; CDR3aa: CASALTGGMYEQYF; j_gene: TRBJ2-7; v_gene: TRBV6-5; abundance: NA; d_gene: TRBD2
CDR3nt: TGCACCAGCAGCCAAGATGGGGAGTATGGCTACACCTTC; CDR3aa: CTSSQDGEYGYTF; j_gene: TRBJ1-2; v_gene: TRBV1; abundance: NA; d_gene: NA
CDR3nt: TGTGCCAGCAGCTTGTCAGGACAGGTGGTGTACACCGGGGAGCTGTTTTTT; CDR3aa: CASSLSGQVVYTGELFF; j_gene: TRBJ2-2; v_gene: TRBV5-6; abundance: NA; d_gene: TRBD1